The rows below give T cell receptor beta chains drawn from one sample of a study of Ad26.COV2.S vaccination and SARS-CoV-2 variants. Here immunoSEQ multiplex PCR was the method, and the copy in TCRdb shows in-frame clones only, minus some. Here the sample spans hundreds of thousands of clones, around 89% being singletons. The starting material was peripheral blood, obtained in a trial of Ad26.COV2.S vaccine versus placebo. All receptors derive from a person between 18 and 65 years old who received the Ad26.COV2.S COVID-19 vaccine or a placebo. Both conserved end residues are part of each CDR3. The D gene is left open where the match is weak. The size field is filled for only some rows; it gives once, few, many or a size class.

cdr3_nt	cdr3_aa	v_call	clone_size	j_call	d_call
TGTGCCAGTAGTGGGGGGAGGAGGGCGGGACCCCAGCCCCAGCATTTT	CASSGGRRAGPQPQHF	TRBV19	NA	TRBJ1-5	NA
TGTGCCACCAGCAGAGATTTCCAGGGTGGGGGTTCTAAGGGCTACACCTTC	CATSRDFQGGGSKGYTF	TRBV15	NA	TRBJ1-2	NA
TGTGCCAGCAGCTTAAAGGGGGGGCACAATCAGCCCCAGCATTTT	CASSLKGGHNQPQHF	TRBV7-2	NA	TRBJ1-5	NA
TGCGCCAGCAGCCAAGATCGTACAGATGAAAAACTGTTTTTT	CASSQDRTDEKLFF	TRBV4-3	NA	TRBJ1-4	NA
TGCGCCAGCAGCCCAGGCAGAGGTCTCGGCTACACCTTC	CASSPGRGLGYTF	TRBV4-3	few	TRBJ1-2	NA
TGTGCCAGCCTGATTACAGGGGGAACGAACACCGGGGAGCTGTTTTTT	CASLITGGTNTGELFF	TRBV27	NA	TRBJ2-2	TRBD1
TGTGCCAGCAGTTCTACCCGAAGGTTGGAGACCCAGTACTTC	CASSSTRRLETQYF	TRBV6-5	NA	TRBJ2-5	NA
TGTGCCAGCAGTTTGAGGGGAGCCCGCCCCCAAGAGACCCAGTACTTC	CASSLRGARPQETQYF	TRBV6-2/TRBV6-3	NA	TRBJ2-5	NA
TGTGCCAGCAGTGCACAGGGTATGGACTACACCTTC	CASSAQGMDYTF	TRBV12-3/TRBV12-4	NA	TRBJ1-2	NA
TGTGCCAGCAGCCAAGGGACAGGTTTGCAGCCCCAGCATTTT	CASSQGTGLQPQHF	TRBV4-2	once	TRBJ1-5	TRBD1
TGTGCCAGCAGCCTGACTAGCGGGGACCCCGGGGAGCTGTTTTTT	CASSLTSGDPGELFF	TRBV6-2/TRBV6-3	NA	TRBJ2-2	TRBD2
TGTGCCAGCAGTTTAGAGGACAGTCAGCCCCAGCATTTT	CASSLEDSQPQHF	TRBV12-3/TRBV12-4	once	TRBJ1-5	NA
TGCAGTGCCACGGACAGTGGCTACACCTTC	CSATDSGYTF	TRBV20-1	NA	TRBJ1-2	NA
TGTGCCAGTAGCGACAGGGTTAGCACAGATACGCAGTATTTT	CASSDRVSTDTQYF	TRBV19	NA	TRBJ2-3	TRBD1
TGTGCCAGTAGTACGGGTGGTGCAACTAATGAAAAACTGTTTTTT	CASSTGGATNEKLFF	TRBV19	NA	TRBJ1-4	NA
TGTGCCAGCAGCGTAGGACAGGGCAAGTATTCACCCCTCCACTTT	CASSVGQGKYSPLHF	TRBV9	NA	TRBJ1-6	TRBD1
TGTGCCAGCAGCTTAAGAGGGACCGACTACAATGAGCAGTTCTTC	CASSLRGTDYNEQFF	TRBV7-9	NA	TRBJ2-1	NA
TGTGCCAGCAGCACAAAAACTAGCGGGGAACGCACAGATACGCAGTATTTT	CASSTKTSGERTDTQYF	TRBV5-4	NA	TRBJ2-3	TRBD2
TGTGCCATCAGTGTCAAAAACACAGATACGCAGTATTTT	CAISVKNTDTQYF	TRBV10-3	NA	TRBJ2-3	NA
TGTGCCAGCAGCTTACGAGCGGGGGCCAATGAGCAGTTCTTC	CASSLRAGANEQFF	TRBV7-9	once	TRBJ2-1	TRBD2
TGTGCCAGCAGCTTAGGAAGCAATGAGCAGTTCTTC	CASSLGSNEQFF	TRBV7-9	NA	TRBJ2-1	NA
TGTGCCAGCAGCGGTGGGACAGCGAGCTCTGGAAACACCATATATTTT	CASSGGTASSGNTIYF	TRBV21-1	NA	TRBJ1-3	NA
TGCGCCAGCAGACGCGAGCCAGGGGTGAGCTGGGGCGAGCAGTACTTC	CASRREPGVSWGEQYF	TRBV5-1	NA	TRBJ2-7	NA
TGCGCCAGCAGCCAAGAATCAGGGTATGAACAGCCCCAGCATTTT	CASSQESGYEQPQHF	TRBV4-1	NA	TRBJ1-5	NA
TGTGCCAGCCGACAGGGGACCTATGGCTACACCTTC	CASRQGTYGYTF	TRBV5-4	NA	TRBJ1-2	TRBD1
TGTGCCAGCAGCCCTCCATCGACAACTCTTAATGAAAAACTGTTTTTT	CASSPPSTTLNEKLFF	TRBV28	NA	TRBJ1-4	NA
TGTGCTAGTGGTTTAGGCCCCTCCAGGGCCTACGAGCAGTACTTC	CASGLGPSRAYEQYF	TRBV12-5	once	TRBJ2-7	NA
TGTGCCAGCACGGGACGGATGAACACCGGGGAGCTGTTTTTT	CASTGRMNTGELFF	TRBV19	NA	TRBJ2-2	NA
TGTGCCAGCACAAACCTTTTAAATGAGCAGTTCTTC	CASTNLLNEQFF	TRBV3-1/TRBV3-2	NA	TRBJ2-1	NA
TGTGCCAGCAGCAAAGAAAGGGGTTGCAGCGGGGAGCTGTTTTTT	CASSKERGCSGELFF	TRBV21-1	NA	TRBJ2-2	NA
TGTGCCAGCAGCTTACCGATGACAGTTAATCAGCCCCAGCATTTT	CASSLPMTVNQPQHF	TRBV5-8	NA	TRBJ1-5	NA
TGTGCCAGCAGCCAGCTCACCGGGGAGCTGTTTTTT	CASSQLTGELFF	TRBV3-1/TRBV3-2	NA	TRBJ2-2	NA
TGCGCCAGCAGCGGCCCGACATTCGATTATGGCTACACCTTC	CASSGPTFDYGYTF	TRBV5-1	NA	TRBJ1-2	NA
TGCGCCAGCAGCTTGATGCAGAACCAAGAGACCCAGTACTTC	CASSLMQNQETQYF	TRBV5-1	NA	TRBJ2-5	NA
TGTGCCAGCAGCCCGGGACAGGCTTGGACTGAAGCTTTCTTT	CASSPGQAWTEAFF	TRBV7-3	NA	TRBJ1-1	TRBD1
TGTGCCAGCAGCCCCCTAATGGGAGAGGGGGGTGAAAAACTGTTTTTT	CASSPLMGEGGEKLFF	TRBV9	NA	TRBJ1-4	NA